What follows are 22 T cell receptor beta chains derived from one specimen sequenced in a study of PD-1 blockade in classical Hodgkin lymphoma. Each and every patient relapsed after autologous stem cell transplantation, and patients got differing brentuximab vedotin exposure. Generated by immunoSEQ multiplex PCR, the TCRdb table keeps only in-frame clones and is missing some. Altogether under 20,000 clones are present, around 84% being singletons, with the ten largest covering around 6%. The material sequenced was peripheral blood mononuclear cells (PBMCs), taken at baseline. These TCRs come from a human donor with classical Hodgkin lymphoma.

The rearrangement links TRBV4-1 to TRBJ1-4; the match to TRBD1 covers 9 bases. There are 15 residues in the CDR3. Trimming took 3 bases from V and 7 from J; bases not matched to a gene: 6. CDR1 and CDR2 (germline): MGHRA, YSYEKL. The CDR3, as DNA: TGCGCCAGCAGCCAGACTCGGACAGGGGCTGAAAAACTGTTTTTT. Translation: CASSQTRTGAEKLFF.

The rearrangement joins TRBV2 to TRBJ2-7, with no clear D. The CDR3 sequence is 12 residues long. V shed 7 bases and J shed 0 bases, with 7 bases lying between them. Germline V lookup: CDR1 SNHLY, CDR2 FYNNEI. The CDR3 DNA follows: TGTGCCAGCACCGGGTTCTCCTACGAGCAGTACTTC. It translates to CASTGFSYEQYF.

This clone was picked up a small number of times. The chain uses TRBV6-5 and TRBJ2-2; D not certain. Deletions cut 0 bases from V and 1 base from J, with 9 bases between. CDR3 length equals 16 residues. Germline CDR1 is MNHEY and CDR2 is SVGAGI. The CDR3 protein is CASSYSSRLNTGELFF. CDR3 DNA: TGTGCCAGCAGTTACTCTTCCCGGCTGAACACCGGGGAGCTGTTTTTT.

In DNA form, the CDR3 reads TGTGCCAGCAGCTCCTCCACAGGTTCGTGGGGCTACACCTTC. Translation: CASSSSTGSWGYTF. This chain uses TRBV11-2 with TRBJ1-2; weak D call: TRBD1 (5 bases). Trimming left V 4 bases short and J 8 bases short, with 17 bases between. Germline-derived CDR1 and CDR2 are SGHAT and FQNNGV. This CDR3 has 14 residues.

This clone was picked up one time. A junction end diverges from the germline sequence, so it may reflect a read error. The chain is built from TRBV27 and TRBJ2-3; TRBD1 is a possible D gene (5 bases). CDR3 length: 14 amino acids. Germline V gene lookup returns CDR1 MNHEY and CDR2 SMNVEV (reference sequence). The CDR3 is CASRFPGPTDTQYF. For the CDR3, the DNA is TGTGCCAGCCGTTTCCCAGGGCCCACAGATACGCAGTATTTT.

The gene calls are TRBV4-3 and TRBJ2-2; D gene unclear. This CDR3 region has 12 residues. CDR1 LGHNA and CDR2 YSLEER come from the germline V gene. V was pared by 4 bases and J by 4 bases, with 4 bases between. DNA of the CDR3: TGCGCCAGCAGCCTGTTCACCGGGGAGCTGTTTTTT. Amino acids: CASSLFTGELFF.

This chain uses TRBV7-9 with TRBJ1-1; D is perhaps TRBD1 (5 bases). CDR1 and CDR2 from the germline V gene are SEHNR and FQNEAQ (reference sequence). Trimming removed 5 bases from V and 1 base from J, with 14 bases in between. This CDR3 region has 15 residues. The CDR3 nucleotides are TGTGCCAGCAGCCCCCGTGCGGGGGAGAACACTGAAGCTTTCTTT. It specifies CASSPRAGENTEAFF.

Worth noting for this clone: At one end the junction does not follow the germline gene, possibly because of a read error. This chain connects TRBV7-2 to TRBJ2-7; a weak D match, TRBD2 (7 bases). Germline V gives CDR1 SGHTA, CDR2 FQGNSA. This CDR3 spans 14 amino acids. The CDR3 coding sequence is TGTGCCAGCAGCTTAGCGGGGGGGCCGACTCATCAGGACTTC. This gives the protein CASSLAGGPTHQDF.

V gene TRBV28 combines with J gene TRBJ1-2; D remains ambiguous. Germline V gene data show CDR1 as MDHEN and CDR2 as SYDVKM. V lost 7 bases, J lost 6 bases, and 21 bases lay in between. This CDR3 region has 15 residues. The CDR3 loop is CASNLMGSGVDGYTF. DNA of the CDR3: TGTGCCAGCAACTTAATGGGCAGCGGAGTGGATGGCTACACCTTC.

V is TRBV14 and J is TRBJ2-7, with a tentative D call TRBD2 (6 bases). The CDR3 length is 11 residues. Germline CDR1 and CDR2: SGHDN and FVKESK. V was trimmed by 4 bases and J by 7 bases, leaving 8 bases between them. CDR3: CASSLGGEQYF. DNA for the CDR3: TGTGCCAGCAGCCTGGGAGGTGAGCAGTACTTC.

In the case of this clone: Other nucleotide sequences from this sample produce the same CDR3. CDR3 loop: CASSLGPRETQYF. The CDR3 DNA is TGTGCCAGCAGCTTAGGACCCAGAGAGACCCAGTACTTC. The V and J genes are TRBV7-2 and TRBJ2-5; unclear D gene. Trimming pared 1 base from V and 4 bases from J, leaving 7 bases between. The CDR3 loop spans 13 amino acids. Per the germline V gene, CDR1 is SGHTA and CDR2 is FQGNSA.

V gene TRBV19 combines with J gene TRBJ1-1; D ambiguous. This CDR3 region has 15 residues. Germline lookup yields CDR1 LNHDA and CDR2 SQIVND (reference sequence). Trimming removed 5 bases from V and 0 bases from J, with 13 bases in between. This CDR3 reads CASSPRLALNTEAFF. CDR3 nucleotides: TGTGCCAGTAGTCCCCGACTGGCTTTGAACACTGAAGCTTTCTTT.

The chain joins TRBV14 to TRBJ2-7; D remains unclear. Deletions cut 0 bases from V and 5 bases from J, with 11 bases between. This CDR3 contains 14 residues. CDR1 and CDR2 from the germline V gene are SGHDN and FVKESK. This CDR3 reads CASSQDLWFDEQYF. The DNA for the CDR3 is TGTGCCAGCAGCCAAGACCTGTGGTTCGACGAGCAGTACTTC.

The chain combines TRBV11-1 with TRBJ2-3; 8 bases are a match to TRBD2. Germline-derived CDR1 and CDR2 are SGHAT and FQDESV (reference sequence). This CDR3 has 16 amino acids. The J segment lost 8 bases and the V segment lost 4 bases, leaving 14 bases of the junction unmatched. The CDR3 spells CASSWVMPGAGGTQYF. Written as DNA, the CDR3 is TGTGCCAGCAGCTGGGTTATGCCGGGGGCGGGGGGTACGCAGTATTTT.

CDR3 in amino acids: CASSLDDTQYF. The DNA of the CDR3 is TGTGCCAGCAGCTTAGATGATACGCAGTATTTT. This chain links TRBV7-6 with TRBJ2-3; D call uncertain. CDR3 length: 11 residues. Germline V gene sequence: CDR1 SGHVS, CDR2 FNYEAQ. Trimming pared 1 base from V and 6 bases from J, leaving 2 bases between.

The chain couples TRBV27 to TRBJ2-3; D not certain. The CDR3 has 14 amino acids. Per the germline V gene, CDR1 is MNHEY and CDR2 is SMNVEV (reference sequence). Trimming removed 6 bases from V and 1 base from J, with 11 bases in between. The CDR3 loop reads CASSGRRRTDTQYF. CDR3 nucleotides: TGTGCCAGCAGCGGAAGAAGACGCACAGATACGCAGTATTTT.

This clone was picked up a small number of times. The chain employs TRBV4-3 and TRBJ1-6; a possible D gene is TRBD1 (5 bases). The CDR3 has 15 amino acids. The germline V and J ends were trimmed by 0 bases and 9 bases, with 12 bases remaining between them. Germline V gene sequence: CDR1 LGHNA, CDR2 YSLEER. The CDR3: CASSQDRGRVSPLHF. The CDR3 nucleotides are TGCGCCAGCAGCCAAGATCGGGGGAGGGTTTCACCCCTCCACTTT.

This clone came up once. The chain is built from TRBV7-9 and TRBJ2-3; the D is unclear. The CDR3 covers 11 residues. CDR1 is SEHNR and CDR2 is FQNEAQ in the germline V gene (reference sequence). V dropped 6 bases and J dropped 6 bases, with 7 bases sitting between them. The CDR3 loop reads CASRMADTQYF. DNA of the CDR3: TGTGCCAGCAGGATGGCGGATACGCAGTATTTT.

The chain combines TRBV6-5 with TRBJ2-5, with 7 positions matching TRBD2. The CDR3 length is 14 residues. The ends lost 5 bases at V and 4 bases at J; junction bases unmatched: 7. The germline CDR1 and CDR2 sequences are MNHEY and SVGAGI. The CDR3 bases are TGTGCCAGCAGTCTATTAAGCGGGGTAGAGACCCAGTACTTC. Translation gives CASSLLSGVETQYF.

DNA of the CDR3: TGCGCCAGCAGCCAAGAGCGCGGGCGGCAAAACATTCAGTACTTC. It translates to CASSQERGRQNIQYF. The chain employs TRBV4-1 and TRBJ2-4, with a possible D match to TRBD2 (5 bases). This CDR3 contains 15 residues. V shed 0 bases and J shed 5 bases, with 11 bases lying between them. Germline loops: CDR1 MGHRA, CDR2 YSYEKL.

This chain links TRBV7-9 with TRBJ1-4; a weak D match, TRBD1 (5 bases). Germline V gene sequence: CDR1 SEHNR, CDR2 FQNEAQ (reference sequence). V gave up 1 base and J gave up 8 bases, with 14 bases separating them. The CDR3 contains 15 residues. CDR3 in amino acids: CASSLGVREVEKLFF. CDR3 nucleotide sequence: TGTGCCAGCAGCTTAGGCGTCAGGGAGGTGGAAAAACTGTTTTTT.

The chain uses TRBV5-6 and TRBJ2-1; D not resolved. The germline V gene encodes CDR1 SGHDT and CDR2 YYEEEE. The germline V and J ends were trimmed by 1 base and 7 bases, with 9 bases remaining between them. The CDR3 has 13 amino acids. This chain's CDR3 is CASSLMARNEQFF. The CDR3 DNA reads as TGTGCCAGCAGCTTGATGGCGAGGAATGAGCAGTTCTTC.